This T cell receptor (beta chain) was captured by sequencing in a study of blood T cell repertoires in COVID-19. About the study: Both acute and convalescent COVID-19 samples were obtained from the United States, Italy and Spain. T cells, B-cell-depleted T cells, or PBMCs provided the cDNA or gDNA that served as material.

In the authors' workflow: Amplification from reference gene primers served as the basis for estimated nucleated cell counts. Sequencing used immunoSEQ multiplex PCR; TCRdb keeps in-frame clones, though not all of them. The DNA was the basis for D and trimming; V, J and clone size are from that table. The sample holds roughly 99,000 clones, 75% to 95% seen once. V lost 5 bases to trimming and J lost 4 bases; unmatched junction nucleotides: 23. The germline gives CDR1 SGHVS, CDR2 FQNEAQ. This CDR3 region has 20 residues. This sequence joins TRBV7-8 and TRBJ2-1; 7 positions match TRBD1. Input material: peripheral blood. The TCR sequence derives from a young woman with acute or convalescent COVID-19. This CDR3 reads CASSQTKGASRPTLYNEQFF. The CDR3 DNA sequence: TGTGCCAGCAGCCAGACCAAGGGGGCTAGCAGACCAACCCTATACAATGAGCAGTTCTTC.